This T cell receptor (beta chain) was observed in a study of T cells in Graves' hyperthyroidism and ophthalmopathy. It was roughly 10 ml of fresh peripheral blood that supplied the PBMCs. The ends were cut back, 4 bases at V and 4 bases at J, with 14 bases in the middle. The CDR3 is made up of 15 amino acids. This clonotype has only a few counts. Antigen unknown. It was RNA transcripts that yielded the amplified TCR beta CDR3 regions. Carried out on the TCR CDR3, a first-round RT-PCR used the HTBI primer set. TCRdb called the multiplex PCR reads again in MiXCR, with one record for every CDR3 protein. The sample has roughly 520,000 distinct CDR3 sequences; around 22% are singletons. Study-wide points: Expanded thyroid clonotypes (above 0.001) were mostly also found in blood.

The V call is TRBV12-3 or TRBV12-4, the J call TRBJ1-3; no firm D call. The sequencing input was blood. The sequence was collected from a woman between 25 and 40 years old with Graves' ophthalmopathy. The CDR3 nucleotides are TGTGCCAGCAGTTCCCTCGCAGCAAGAGGAAACACCATATATTTT. This codes for CASSSLAARGNTIYF.